One sample yielded the 30 T cell receptor beta chains listed below, sequenced in a study of PD-1 blockade in mismatch repair-deficient tumors. Assay used: immunoSEQ multiplex PCR; TCRdb lists only in-frame clones, some missing. The sample contains roughly 130,000 clones, approximately 91% of which appear only once. The sample in question was peripheral blood, obtained approximately 70 weeks after starting pembrolizumab. Source of these receptors: an adult with mismatch repair-deficient cancer.

The CDR3, as DNA: TGTGCCAGTAGGGTTCGCGGGACACCCCTCAATGAGCAGTTCTTC. This encodes CASRVRGTPLNEQFF. The chain is built from TRBV19 and TRBJ2-1; D tentatively fits TRBD1 or TRBD2 (6 bases each). This CDR3 has 15 residues. With 6 bases removed from V and 6 bases from J, the gap between germline ends came to 18 bases. Germline V gives CDR1 LNHDA, CDR2 SQIVND (reference sequence).

As for this clone: Other DNA sequences in the same sample also yield this CDR3. The rearrangement links TRBV4-1 to TRBJ2-7; D gene ambiguous. CDR3 length equals 15 residues. Germline values: CDR1 MGHRA, CDR2 YSYEKL. Between the trimmed V and J ends, which lost 1 base and 0 bases, there was a span of 10 bases. CDR3 coding DNA: TGCGCCAGCAGCCAAGTCTCGGGCAGCTCCTACGAGCAGTACTTC. It specifies CASSQVSGSSYEQYF.

This clone has just one count. The rearrangement joins TRBV21-1 to TRBJ2-7; the table's TRBD1 call for D was not verified on the DNA. TRBV21-1 has pseudogene status. The CDR3 sequence is 22 residues long. This CDR3 reads CASSKRDRGSPNEDQTDYEQYF. DNA of the CDR3: TGTGCCAGCAGCAAAAGGGACAGGGGGAGCCCAAATGAGGACCAAACAGACTACGAGCAGTACTTC.

The rearrangement uses TRBV5-4 and TRBJ1-1; maybe TRBD1 (6 bases). Trimming removed 4 bases from V and 3 bases from J, with 13 bases in between. CDR3 length: 14 amino acids. Germline assignment: CDR1 SGHNT and CDR2 YYREEE (reference sequence). This CDR3 reads CASSQGYRDTEAFF. The CDR3 DNA is TGTGCCAGCAGCCAGGGGTATCGGGACACTGAAGCTTTCTTT.

The chain recombines TRBV2 with TRBJ2-7; 8 bases map to TRBD1. J was trimmed by 1 base and V by 6 bases; bases with no gene match: 5. CDR3 length: 14 residues. Germline-derived CDR1 and CDR2 are SNHLY and FYNNEI. This chain's CDR3 is CASRPGGASYEQYF. The DNA of the CDR3 is TGTGCCAGCAGACCAGGGGGCGCTTCCTACGAGCAGTACTTC.

This chain uses TRBV6-1 with TRBJ2-7; D might be TRBD1 (7 bases). The CDR3 is 15 residues long. Germline values: CDR1 MNHNS, CDR2 SASEGT. Trimming pared 2 bases from V and 3 bases from J, leaving 14 bases between. The DNA of the CDR3 is TGTGCCAGCAGTGAAATTCACAGGGGAGGCTACGAGCAGTACTTC. Residues: CASSEIHRGGYEQYF.

The rearrangement joins TRBV27 to TRBJ2-3, with a tentative D call TRBD1 (5 bases). There are 16 residues in the CDR3. The V gene lost 5 bases and the J gene lost 1 base, with 16 bases spanning the gap. CDR1 and CDR2 from the germline V gene are MNHEY and SMNVEV (reference sequence). The DNA of the CDR3 is TGTGCCAGCAGTCCGAGGACAAACACCCGCACAGATACGCAGTATTTT. As protein: CASSPRTNTRTDTQYF.

This sequence joins TRBV4-1 and TRBJ1-1; TRBD1 matches 9 bases. V was clipped by 3 bases and J by 5 bases; unmatched bases: 7. The CDR3 length is 15 residues. Per the germline V gene, CDR1 is MGHRA and CDR2 is YSYEKL. CDR3 protein: CASSHNRGPGTEAFF. The CDR3 DNA sequence: TGCGCCAGCAGCCACAACAGGGGGCCGGGGACTGAAGCTTTCTTT.

This clone appeared a few times. The V gene is TRBV7-2, the J gene TRBJ2-5; TRBD2 agrees at 9 bases. This CDR3 has 17 amino acids. Germline-derived CDR1 and CDR2 are SGHTA and FQGNSA. V was pared by 2 bases and J by 5 bases, with 12 bases of the junction left unmatched. The CDR3 sequence is CASSLLGIAGVGETQYF. In nucleotides, the CDR3 is TGTGCCAGCAGCTTATTGGGGATAGCGGGAGTCGGGGAGACCCAGTACTTC.

Here the CDR3 reads CASSPWTGNGPSDDYEQYF. In nucleotides, the CDR3 is TGTGCCAGCAGCCCCTGGACAGGGAACGGGCCTAGCGACGACTACGAGCAGTACTTC. V and J are TRBV28 and TRBJ2-7, with 8 bases matching TRBD1. Germline values: CDR1 MDHEN, CDR2 SYDVKM. With V trimmed by 6 bases and J by 3 bases, 22 bases remained unmatched. The CDR3 is 19 amino acids. The full variable domain, its missing parts supplied by reference TRBV28 and TRBJ2-7, is DVKVTQSSRYLVKRTGEKVFLECVQDMDHENMFWYRQDPGLGLRLIYFSYDVKMKEKGDIPEGYSVSREKKERFSLILESASTNQTSMYLCASSPWTGNGPSDDYEQYFGPGTRLTVT.

This chain links TRBV30 with TRBJ1-1; no firm D call. The CDR3 totals 11 residues. Germline V CDR1 and CDR2: GTSNPN, SVGIG (reference sequence). V was trimmed by 1 base and J by 4 bases, leaving 4 bases between them. CDR3 DNA sequence: TGTGCCTGGAGTGGGGTCACTGAAGCTTTCTTT. It is translated as CAWSGVTEAFF. The variable domain in full, completed from reference TRBV30 and TRBJ1-1, reads SQTIHQWPATLVQPVGSPLSLECTVEGTSNPNLYWYRQAAGRGLQLLFYSVGIGQISSEVPQNLSASRPQDRQFILSSKKLLLSDSGFYLCAWSGVTEAFFGQGTRLTVV.

The chain couples TRBV5-4 to TRBJ2-5, with 11 bases aligning to TRBD2. CDR3 length: 16 residues. The V and J ends lost 4 bases and 1 base, in that order; junction bases with no gene match: 6. CDR1 and CDR2 from the germline V gene are SGHNT and YYREEE (reference sequence). CDR3 nucleotides: TGTGCCAGCAGCAGCGGGGGACTAGCGGCCCAAGAGACCCAGTACTTC. Its protein product is CASSSGGLAAQETQYF.

This clone was seen only once. The chain recombines TRBV9 with TRBJ1-4; possible D gene TRBD1, 5 bases. V was cut by 4 bases and J by 0 bases, with 10 bases left in between. CDR3 length: 15 residues. From germline, CDR1 is SGDLS and CDR2 YYNGEE. CDR3 protein: CASSLVGATNEKLFF. CDR3 in DNA: TGTGCCAGCAGCTTAGTGGGGGCAACTAATGAAAAACTGTTTTTT.

The rearrangement links TRBV9 to TRBJ2-2; 8 bases align to TRBD2. Per the germline V gene, CDR1 is SGDLS and CDR2 is YYNGEE. With V trimmed by 4 bases and J by 4 bases, 6 bases remained unmatched. CDR3 length: 15 amino acids. This CDR3 reads CASSFKREFTGELFF. The CDR3 DNA is TGTGCCAGCAGCTTCAAGCGGGAGTTCACCGGGGAGCTGTTTTTT.

The rearrangement links TRBV5-6 to TRBJ1-2; D unresolved. Trimming took 5 bases from V and 5 from J, leaving 7 bases between them. This CDR3 is 11 amino acids long. From germline, CDR1 is SGHDT and CDR2 YYEEEE. The CDR3 nucleotides read TGTGCCAGCAGTACACTATATGGCTACACCTTC. It is translated as CASSTLYGYTF.

The chain carries TRBV7-8 and TRBJ1-5, with D maybe TRBD1 (6 bases). V shed 1 base and J shed 2 bases, with 12 bases lying between them. The CDR3 consists of 16 residues. Germline V gives CDR1 SGHVS, CDR2 FQNEAQ. In DNA, the CDR3 is TGTGCCAGCAGCTTAGGCGGCAGGGGAGGCAATCAGCCCCAGCATTTT. As protein: CASSLGGRGGNQPQHF.

The CDR3 protein is CASSVSENNEQFF. CDR3 DNA: TGCGCCAGCAGTGTTTCAGAGAACAATGAGCAGTTCTTC. The chain recombines TRBV10-1 with TRBJ2-1; D not certain. The CDR3 consists of 13 residues. The germline V and J ends were trimmed by 4 bases and 5 bases, with 9 bases remaining between them. CDR1 WNHNN and CDR2 SYGVQD come from the germline V gene (reference sequence).

V usage is TRBV11-2 and J usage is TRBJ2-7, with D unclear. Trimming removed 2 bases at V and 3 bases at J, with 17 bases between. The CDR3 is 16 residues long. In germline, CDR1 is SGHAT, CDR2 FQNNGV. The CDR3 reads CASSLPRIGRNYEQYF. CDR3 in DNA: TGTGCCAGCAGCTTACCCCGGATCGGCCGTAACTACGAGCAGTACTTC.

This clone was counted only a few times. V usage is TRBV5-3 and J usage is TRBJ1-2; no clear D gene. TRBV5-3 belongs to the ORF category, with a function that is uncertain. The CDR3 has 14 residues. V was clipped by 2 bases and J by 1 base, with 9 bases between them. CDR3 in DNA: TGTGCCAGAAGCTTCGGCAGAATTAACTATGGCTACACCTTC. Its protein product is CARSFGRINYGYTF.

This rearrangement joins TRBV9 to TRBJ1-1; 9 bases align to TRBD1. The germline V gene has CDR1 SGDLS and CDR2 YYNGEE. The CDR3 loop spans 16 amino acids. V lost 0 bases to trimming and J lost 1 base; unmatched junction nucleotides: 4. CDR3 nucleotides: TGTGCCAGCAGCGTAGTCGGGACAGGGACGAACACTGAAGCTTTCTTT. As protein: CASSVVGTGTNTEAFF. The full variable domain, with the rest looked up from reference TRBV9 and TRBJ1-1, is DSGVTQTPKHLITATGQRVTLRCSPRSGDLSVYWYQQSLDQGLQFLIQYYNGEERAKGNILERFSAQQFPDLHSELNLSSLELGDSALYFCASSVVGTGTNTEAFFGQGTRLTVV.

The chain combines TRBV21-1 with TRBJ1-2; TRBD1, as called in the table, went unchecked against the DNA. TRBV21-1 is termed a pseudogene. The CDR3 is made up of 16 amino acids. The CDR3 DNA follows: TGTGCCAGCAGCAAAGTCAGGACAGGGGGTAAGTATGGCTACACCTTC. This translates into CASSKVRTGGKYGYTF.

V is TRBV6-6 and J is TRBJ1-1, with D tentatively TRBD1 (6 bases). From germline, CDR1 is MNHNY and CDR2 SVGAGI (reference sequence). V shed 6 bases and J shed 2 bases, with 16 bases lying between them. The CDR3 covers 15 residues. As DNA, the CDR3 is TGTGCCAGCAGCCGAGGGGGGGCAGAAAACACTGAAGCTTTCTTT. Its translation: CASSRGGAENTEAFF.

This clone was seen only a few times. The gene calls are TRBV11-2 and TRBJ2-6; 10 bases map to TRBD1. The J segment lost 4 bases and the V segment lost 10 bases, leaving 4 bases of the junction unmatched. This CDR3 has 14 amino acids. CDR1 is SGHAT, CDR2 FQNNGV, per germline. CDR3 region: CATDRGPGANVLTF. CDR3 DNA: TGTGCCACCGACAGGGGGCCCGGGGCCAACGTCCTGACTTTC.

Notes on this clone: The same CDR3 also results from other DNA sequences found in this sample. The chain joins TRBV27 to TRBJ2-3; no firm D call. V lost 3 bases to trimming and J lost 4 bases, with 2 bases between them. This CDR3 has 11 amino acids. Germline loops: CDR1 MNHEY, CDR2 SMNVEV (reference sequence). CDR3 in amino acids: CASSFADTQYF. The CDR3 coding sequence is TGTGCCAGCAGTTTTGCAGATACGCAGTATTTT.

The genes are TRBV28 and TRBJ1-6; 8 nucleotides match TRBD1. The CDR3 sequence is 17 residues long. Germline lookup yields CDR1 MDHEN and CDR2 SYDVKM. J was trimmed by 7 bases and V by 5 bases; bases with no gene match: 13. In nucleotides, the CDR3 is TGTGCCAGCAGTACCCGATTAATCGGACAGGGAAATTCACCCCTCCACTTT. Translation: CASSTRLIGQGNSPLHF.

The V call is TRBV12-1, the J call TRBJ2-1; TRBD2 reflects the table's D call only, with no check against the DNA. TRBV12-1 is an annotated pseudogene. This CDR3 is built from 16 residues. CDR3: CASPGLAGSSYNEQFF. CDR3 bases: TGTGCCAGCCCTGGGCTAGCGGGAAGCTCCTACAATGAGCAGTTCTTC.

The rearrangement links TRBV5-1 to TRBJ1-2; TRBD1 agrees at 8 bases. Germline CDR1 SGHRS, CDR2 YFSETQ. This CDR3 spans 15 amino acids. V trimming: 4 bases; J trimming: 1 base; junction bases outside the gene matches: 6. In nucleotides, the CDR3 is TGCGCCAGCAGCCTGACAGGGGCCTTTAACTATGGCTACACCTTC. Amino acids: CASSLTGAFNYGYTF.

The J gene is TRBJ1-1, the V gene TRBV28, with 9 positions matching TRBD1. J was trimmed by 0 bases and V by 5 bases; bases with no gene match: 7. This CDR3 contains 16 residues. The germline gives CDR1 MDHEN, CDR2 SYDVKM. CDR3 loop: CASSIYRGLMNTEAFF. The CDR3 bases are TGTGCCAGCAGTATCTACAGGGGGCTCATGAACACTGAAGCTTTCTTT. Drawing the rest from reference TRBV28 and TRBJ1-1, the complete variable domain is DVKVTQSSRYLVKRTGEKVFLECVQDMDHENMFWYRQDPGLGLRLIYFSYDVKMKEKGDIPEGYSVSREKKERFSLILESASTNQTSMYLCASSIYRGLMNTEAFFGQGTRLTVV.

The chain couples TRBV11-2 to TRBJ2-7; possibly TRBD1 for D (5 bases). From germline, CDR1 is SGHAT and CDR2 FQNNGV. The V end lost 1 base, the J end lost 2 bases, and 12 bases lay between the germline ends. This CDR3 region has 15 residues. CDR3 residues: CASSLVPRVTYEQYF. In DNA form, the CDR3 reads TGTGCCAGCAGCTTAGTCCCCAGGGTTACCTACGAGCAGTACTTC.

This rearrangement joins TRBV18 to TRBJ1-4; D unresolved. The length of the CDR3 is 14 residues. Germline V gene sequence: CDR1 KGHSH, CDR2 LQKENI. V lost 3 bases and J lost 2, with 7 bases in between. This CDR3 is CASSPSGTNEKLFF. CDR3 nucleotides: TGTGCCAGCTCACCCTCCGGGACTAATGAAAAACTGTTTTTT.